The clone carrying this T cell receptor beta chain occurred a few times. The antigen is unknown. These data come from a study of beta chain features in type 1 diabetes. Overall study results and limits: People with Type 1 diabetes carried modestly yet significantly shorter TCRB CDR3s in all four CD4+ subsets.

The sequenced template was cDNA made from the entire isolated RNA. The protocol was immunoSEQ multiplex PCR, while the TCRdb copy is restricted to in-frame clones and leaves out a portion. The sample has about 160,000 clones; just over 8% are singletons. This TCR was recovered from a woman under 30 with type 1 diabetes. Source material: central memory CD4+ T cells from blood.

The CDR3 DNA reads TGTGCCAGCAGCTCCTCGGACAGCGAGCAGTATTTT. Translating it yields CASSSSDSEQYF. V is TRBV7-9 and J is TRBJ2-3; tentatively, D is TRBD1 (6 bases). Trimming cost V 4 bases and J 11 bases, with 13 bases left between them. This CDR3 has 12 amino acids. From germline, CDR1 is SEHNR and CDR2 FQNEAQ (reference sequence).